What follows are 14 T cell receptor beta chains derived from one specimen sequenced in a study of T cell repertoires in aging, cancer and after chemotherapy. The template was genomic DNA from peripheral blood, not RNA. TRB rearrangements spanning V, D and J were amplified using mixed TRB-A/B primers. MiXCR was run by TCRdb on the multiplex PCR reads, yielding one entry per CDR3 protein. The table includes a few thousand distinct CDR3 sequences, 50% detected once. Specimen: blood. These receptors all stem from a human donor with a solid tumor.

The chain employs TRBV19 and TRBJ2-2, with D maybe TRBD2 (6 bases). V dropped 5 bases and J dropped 3 bases, with 13 bases sitting between them. This CDR3 contains 15 residues. Germline CDR1 and CDR2: LNHDA and SQIVND (reference sequence). DNA of the CDR3: TGTGCCAGTAGTGACGCGGGGTCGTACACCGGGGAGCTGTTTTTT. Its protein is CASSDAGSYTGELFF.

V gene TRBV5-5 combines with J gene TRBJ1-3; D call uncertain. Germline lookup yields CDR1 SGHKS and CDR2 YYEKEE (reference sequence). This CDR3 region has 12 residues. V was trimmed by 2 bases and J by 3 bases, leaving 3 bases between them. Written as DNA, the CDR3 is TGTGCCAGCAGCTTAGGTGGAAACACCATATATTTT. Translation: CASSLGGNTIYF.

This clonotype was recorded once. The chain recombines TRBV27 with TRBJ1-1; D perhaps matches TRBD1 (5 bases). There are 16 residues in the CDR3. V dropped 5 bases and J dropped 0 bases, with 16 bases sitting between them. Germline CDR1 MNHEY, CDR2 SMNVEV (reference sequence). CDR3 region: CASSPGAGMMNTEAFF. CDR3 coding DNA: TGTGCCAGCAGTCCCGGGGCAGGGATGATGAACACTGAAGCTTTCTTT.

This rearrangement joins TRBV19 to TRBJ1-1; D remains ambiguous. This CDR3 comprises 13 residues. Germline V gene data show CDR1 as LNHDA and CDR2 as SQIVND (reference sequence). Trimming took 5 bases from V and 2 from J, leaving 9 bases between them. In DNA form, the CDR3 reads TGTGCCAGTAGTGTAGTCCAAAACACTGAAGCTTTCTTT. It is translated as CASSVVQNTEAFF.

The chain links TRBV12-3 or TRBV12-4 to TRBJ2-5, with 8 positions matching TRBD1. V lost 6 bases and J lost 4; bases outside the gene matches: 4. The CDR3 is 13 amino acids. The DNA of the CDR3 is TGTGCCAGCAGCTTCACAGGGGGAGAGACCCAGTACTTC. It yields the protein CASSFTGGETQYF.

This clonotype occurred once. V is TRBV6-5 and J is TRBJ2-5, with 7 bases aligning to TRBD1. There are 14 residues in the CDR3. With 7 bases clipped from V and 2 bases from J, the junction kept 7 bases outside the gene matches. Germline V lookup: CDR1 MNHEY, CDR2 SVGAGI. In DNA, the CDR3 is TGTGCCAGCACTCCAAAACAGGGGCAAGAGACCCAGTACTTC. It translates to CASTPKQGQETQYF.

The chain combines TRBV15 with TRBJ2-5; 10 nucleotides align to TRBD1. Germline lookup yields CDR1 LNHNV and CDR2 YYDKDF (reference sequence). The CDR3 has 14 residues. The V gene end was trimmed by 6 bases and the J gene end by 3 bases; junction bases not matched to a gene: 4. CDR3 DNA sequence: TGTGCCACCAGTCGGGACAGGGGCAAAGAGACCCAGTACTTC. Its protein is CATSRDRGKETQYF. Full variable domain (remainder filled in from reference TRBV15 and TRBJ2-5): DAMVIQNPRYQVTQFGKPVTLSCSQTLNHNVMYWYQQKSSQAPKLLFHYYDKDFNNEADTPDNFQSRRPNTSFCFLDIRSPGLGDTAMYLCATSRDRGKETQYFGPGTRLLVL.

This clonotype has only a few counts. The gene calls are TRBV29-1 and TRBJ2-1, with 14 positions matching TRBD2. Germline loops: CDR1 SQVTM, CDR2 ANQGSEA. Losses at the gene ends were 1 base for V and 8 bases for J; bases not matched to a gene: 4. The CDR3 has 15 residues. CDR3: CSVEVGTSGGDEQFF. CDR3 DNA sequence: TGCAGCGTTGAAGTAGGGACTAGCGGGGGCGATGAGCAGTTCTTC.

In regard to this clonotype: One end of the junction varies from germline; a read error may be responsible. The rearrangement joins TRBV12-3 or TRBV12-4 to TRBJ1-1; the match to TRBD1 covers 7 bases. The CDR3 extends over 14 amino acids. The CDR3 spells CASSPQTGSTKAFF. Written as DNA, the CDR3 is TGTGCCAGCAGCCCACAGACAGGGAGCACTAAAGCTTTCTTT.

The chain employs TRBV5-6 and TRBJ2-5; 16 nucleotides align to TRBD2. The CDR3 has 16 amino acids. Germline CDR1 is SGHDT and CDR2 is YYEEEE. Trimming removed 4 bases from V and 2 bases from J; junction bases left unmatched: 2. The CDR3 loop reads CASSAGLAGGQETQYF. The CDR3, as DNA: TGTGCCAGCAGCGCGGGACTAGCGGGGGGGCAAGAGACCCAGTACTTC.

V is TRBV12-3 or TRBV12-4 and J is TRBJ1-2; 8 nucleotides line up with TRBD1. V lost 6 bases and J lost 8; bases outside the gene matches: 14. The CDR3 has 15 amino acids. CDR3 residues: CASRPGGTGGIGYTF. The CDR3 nucleotides read TGTGCCAGCAGGCCCGGGGGAACAGGGGGGATCGGCTACACCTTC.

This sequence joins TRBV7-9 and TRBJ1-1; the D gene is possibly TRBD1 (5 bases). This CDR3 has 13 residues. V lost 1 base and J lost 4, with 7 bases in between. Germline assignment: CDR1 SEHNR and CDR2 FQNEAQ (reference sequence). The CDR3 loop is CASSLGRATEAFF. DNA of the CDR3: TGTGCCAGCAGCTTAGGCAGGGCCACTGAAGCTTTCTTT.

This clonotype was recorded only once. This sequence joins TRBV2 and TRBJ1-5; unclear D gene. Germline-derived CDR1 and CDR2 are SNHLY and FYNNEI. V was pared by 3 bases and J by 7 bases, with 16 bases between. CDR3 size: 15 residues. CDR3 in DNA: TGTGCCAGCAGTGAGGTGTTAGGGCGTGCCCAGCCCCAGCATTTT. Its translation is CASSEVLGRAQPQHF.

The chain is built from TRBV6-5 and TRBJ1-6; D gene uncertain. The CDR3 has 14 residues. Germline V CDR1 and CDR2: MNHEY, SVGAGI. V was shortened by 6 bases and J by 4 bases, with 10 bases between the two germline ends. The CDR3 here is CASRQNPYNSPLHF. In DNA form, the CDR3 reads TGTGCCAGCAGACAGAACCCGTATAATTCACCCCTCCACTTT.